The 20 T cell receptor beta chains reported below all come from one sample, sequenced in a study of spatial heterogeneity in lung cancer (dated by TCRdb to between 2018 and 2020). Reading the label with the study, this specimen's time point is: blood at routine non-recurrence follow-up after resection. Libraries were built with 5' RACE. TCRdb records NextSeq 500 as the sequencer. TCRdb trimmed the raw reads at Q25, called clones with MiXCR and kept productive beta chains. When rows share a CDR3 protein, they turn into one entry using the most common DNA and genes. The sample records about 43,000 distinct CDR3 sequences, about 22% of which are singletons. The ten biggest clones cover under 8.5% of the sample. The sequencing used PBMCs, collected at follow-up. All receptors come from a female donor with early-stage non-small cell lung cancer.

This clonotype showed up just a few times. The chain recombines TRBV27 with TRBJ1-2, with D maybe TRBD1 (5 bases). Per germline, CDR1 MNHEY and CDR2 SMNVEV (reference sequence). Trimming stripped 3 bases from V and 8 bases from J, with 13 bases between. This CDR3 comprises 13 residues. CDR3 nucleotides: TGTGCCAGCAGTTTTACCAGGGAGGGAGGCTACACCTTC. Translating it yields CASSFTREGGYTF.

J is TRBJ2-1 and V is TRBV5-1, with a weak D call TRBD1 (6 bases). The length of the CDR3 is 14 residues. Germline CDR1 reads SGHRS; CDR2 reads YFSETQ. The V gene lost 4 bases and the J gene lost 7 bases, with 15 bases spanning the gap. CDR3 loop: CASSKRQEKNEQFF. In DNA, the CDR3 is TGCGCCAGCAGCAAGCGACAGGAAAAGAATGAGCAGTTCTTC.

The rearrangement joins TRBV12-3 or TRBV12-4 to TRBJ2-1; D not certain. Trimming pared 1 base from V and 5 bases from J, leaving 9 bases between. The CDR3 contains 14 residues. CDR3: CASSLGLADNEQFF. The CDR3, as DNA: TGTGCCAGCAGTTTAGGTCTGGCAGACAATGAGCAGTTCTTC.

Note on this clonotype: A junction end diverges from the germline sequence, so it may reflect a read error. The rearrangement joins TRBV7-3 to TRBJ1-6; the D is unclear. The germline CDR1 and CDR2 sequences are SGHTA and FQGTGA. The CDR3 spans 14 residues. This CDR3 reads CTSSLSGWNSPLHF. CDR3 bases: TGTACCAGCAGCTTATCGGGATGGAATTCACCCCTCCACTTT.

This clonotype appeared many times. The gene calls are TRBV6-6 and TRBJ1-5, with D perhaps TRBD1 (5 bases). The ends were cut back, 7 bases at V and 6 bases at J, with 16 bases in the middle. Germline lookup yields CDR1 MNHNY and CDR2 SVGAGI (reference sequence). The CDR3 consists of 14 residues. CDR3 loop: CASMDQQGRQPQHF. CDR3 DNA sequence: TGTGCCAGCATGGATCAGCAGGGACGTCAGCCCCAGCATTTT.

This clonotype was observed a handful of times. The CDR3 protein is CASSLERGRTQYF. The CDR3 nucleotides are TGCGCCAGCAGCTTGGAAAGGGGGCGGACGCAGTATTTT. This chain joins TRBV5-1 and TRBJ2-3; 7 bases map to TRBD1. The V segment lost 0 bases and the J segment 9 bases; nucleotides outside the gene matches: 4. The CDR3 covers 13 residues. Germline V gene data show CDR1 as SGHRS and CDR2 as YFSETQ.

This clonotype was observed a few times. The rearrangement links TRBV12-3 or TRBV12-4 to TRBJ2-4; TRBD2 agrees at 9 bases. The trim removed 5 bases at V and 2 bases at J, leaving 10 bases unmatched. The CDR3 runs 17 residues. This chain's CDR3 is CASSPPGRGGPKNIQYF. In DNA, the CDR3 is TGTGCCAGCAGTCCCCCGGGGCGGGGGGGCCCCAAAAACATTCAGTACTTC.

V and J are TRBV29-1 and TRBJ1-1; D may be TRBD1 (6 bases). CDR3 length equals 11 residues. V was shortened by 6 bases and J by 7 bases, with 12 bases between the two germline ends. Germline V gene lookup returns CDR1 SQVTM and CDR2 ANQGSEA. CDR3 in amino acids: CSVRGGGEAFF. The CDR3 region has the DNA TGCAGCGTAAGGGGGGGTGGTGAAGCTTTCTTT. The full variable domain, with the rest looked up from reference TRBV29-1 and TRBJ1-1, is SAVISQKPSRDICQRGTSLTIQCQVDSQVTMMFWYRQQPGQSLTLIATANQGSEATYESGFVIDKFPISRPNLTFSTLTVSNMSPEDSSIYLCSVRGGGEAFFGQGTRLTVV.

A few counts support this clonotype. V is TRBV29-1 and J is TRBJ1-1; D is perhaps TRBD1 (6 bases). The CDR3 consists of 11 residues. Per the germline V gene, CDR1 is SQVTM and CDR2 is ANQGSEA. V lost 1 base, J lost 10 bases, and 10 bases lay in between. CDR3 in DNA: TGCAGCGTTGAAGTAGGGGGGGTAGCTTTCTTT. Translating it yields CSVEVGGVAFF.

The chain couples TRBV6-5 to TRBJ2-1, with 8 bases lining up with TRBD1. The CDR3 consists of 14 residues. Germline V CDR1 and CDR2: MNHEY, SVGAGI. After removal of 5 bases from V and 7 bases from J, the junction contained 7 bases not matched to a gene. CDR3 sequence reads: CASSTPGGRNEQFF. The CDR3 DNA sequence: TGTGCCAGCAGTACCCCAGGGGGCAGGAATGAGCAGTTCTTC.

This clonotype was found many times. The CDR3 DNA sequence: TGTGCCAGCAGTTCGATCCGAGGTCCGGAAGGCAATGAGCAGTTCTTC. Translating it yields CASSSIRGPEGNEQFF. The chain links TRBV7-9 to TRBJ2-1; D is undetermined. Trimming removed 6 bases at V and 6 bases at J, with 21 bases between. Germline CDR1 reads SEHNR; CDR2 reads FQNEAQ (reference sequence). The CDR3 runs to 16 residues.

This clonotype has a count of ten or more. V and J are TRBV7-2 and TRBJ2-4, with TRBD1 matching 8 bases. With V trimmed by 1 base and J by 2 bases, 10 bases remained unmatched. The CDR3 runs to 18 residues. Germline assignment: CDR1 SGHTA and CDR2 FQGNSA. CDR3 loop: CASSLEVGRTGPKNIQYF. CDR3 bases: TGTGCCAGCAGCTTAGAGGTTGGAAGGACAGGGCCCAAAAACATTCAGTACTTC.

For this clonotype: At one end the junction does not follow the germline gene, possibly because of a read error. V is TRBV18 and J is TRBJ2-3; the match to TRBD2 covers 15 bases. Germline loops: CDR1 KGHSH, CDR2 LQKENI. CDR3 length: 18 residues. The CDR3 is CASPPPGLAGGRTDTQYF. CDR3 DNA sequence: TGTGCCAGCCCACCACCGGGACTAGCGGGAGGCCGCACAGATACGCAGTATTTT.

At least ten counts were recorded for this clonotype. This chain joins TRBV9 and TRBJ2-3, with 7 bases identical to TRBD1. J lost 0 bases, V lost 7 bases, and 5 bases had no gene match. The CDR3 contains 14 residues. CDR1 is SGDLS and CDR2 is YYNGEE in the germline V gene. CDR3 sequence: CASAEGQSTDTQYF. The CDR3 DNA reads TGTGCCAGCGCCGAGGGACAGAGCACAGATACGCAGTATTTT.

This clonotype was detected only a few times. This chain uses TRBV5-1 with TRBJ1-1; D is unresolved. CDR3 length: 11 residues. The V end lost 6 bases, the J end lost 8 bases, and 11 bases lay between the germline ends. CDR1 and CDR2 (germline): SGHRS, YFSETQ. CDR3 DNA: TGCGCCAGCACACTAGGAACAGAAGCTTTCTTT. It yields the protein CASTLGTEAFF.

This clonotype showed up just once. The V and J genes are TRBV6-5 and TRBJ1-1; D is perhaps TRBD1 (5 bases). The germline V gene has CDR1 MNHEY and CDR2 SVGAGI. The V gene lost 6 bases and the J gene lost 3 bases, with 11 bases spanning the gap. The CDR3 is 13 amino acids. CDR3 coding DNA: TGTGCCAGCAGGGCCGGGGCATACACTGAAGCTTTCTTT. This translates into CASRAGAYTEAFF.

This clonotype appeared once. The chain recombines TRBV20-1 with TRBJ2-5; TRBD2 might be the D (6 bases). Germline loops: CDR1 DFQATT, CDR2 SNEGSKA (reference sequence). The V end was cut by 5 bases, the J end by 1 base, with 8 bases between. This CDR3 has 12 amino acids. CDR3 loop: CSALGGQETQYF. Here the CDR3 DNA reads TGCAGTGCTCTCGGGGGCCAAGAGACCCAGTACTTC.

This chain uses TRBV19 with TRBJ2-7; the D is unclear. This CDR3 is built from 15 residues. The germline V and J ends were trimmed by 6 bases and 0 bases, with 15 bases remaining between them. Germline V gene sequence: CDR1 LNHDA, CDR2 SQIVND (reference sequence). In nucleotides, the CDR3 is TGTGCCAGTAGGCAGAACACGTTAGCCTCCTACGAGCAGTACTTC. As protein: CASRQNTLASYEQYF.

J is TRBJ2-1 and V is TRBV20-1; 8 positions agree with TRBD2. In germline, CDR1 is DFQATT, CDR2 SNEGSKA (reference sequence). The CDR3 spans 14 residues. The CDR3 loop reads CSALRAGVYNEQFF. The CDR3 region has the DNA TGCAGCGCCCTCAGAGCGGGAGTCTACAATGAGCAGTTCTTC.

The DNA for the CDR3 is TGTGCCACCAGCCGATGGACCCAGAGAGCCTCCAATGAGCAGTTCTTC. Translating it yields CATSRWTQRASNEQFF. This rearrangement joins TRBV15 to TRBJ2-1; D is unclear. The CDR3 has 16 amino acids. Germline V gene sequence: CDR1 LNHNV, CDR2 YYDKDF (reference sequence). V gave up 5 bases and J gave up 6 bases, with 20 bases separating them.